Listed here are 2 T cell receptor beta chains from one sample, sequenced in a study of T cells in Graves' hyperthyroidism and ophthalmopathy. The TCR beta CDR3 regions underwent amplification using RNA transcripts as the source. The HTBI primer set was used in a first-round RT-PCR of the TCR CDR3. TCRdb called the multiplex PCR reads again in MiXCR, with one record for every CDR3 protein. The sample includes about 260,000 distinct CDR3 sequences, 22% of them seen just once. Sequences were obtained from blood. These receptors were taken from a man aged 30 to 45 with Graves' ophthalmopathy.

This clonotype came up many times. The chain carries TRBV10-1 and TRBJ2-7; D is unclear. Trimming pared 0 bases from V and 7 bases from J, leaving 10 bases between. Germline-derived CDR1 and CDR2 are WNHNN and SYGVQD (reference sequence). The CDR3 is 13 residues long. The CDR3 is CASSESGTQEQYF. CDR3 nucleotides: TGCGCCAGCAGTGAGTCGGGCACTCAGGAGCAGTACTTC.

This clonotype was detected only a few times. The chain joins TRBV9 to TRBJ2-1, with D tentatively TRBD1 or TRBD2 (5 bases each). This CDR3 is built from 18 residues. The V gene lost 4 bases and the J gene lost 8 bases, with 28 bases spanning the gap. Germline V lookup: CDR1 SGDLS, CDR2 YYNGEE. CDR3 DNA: TGTGCCAGCAGCCCCAAAAACCGGGACCCCCGGTCCAATCATGAGCAGTTCTTC. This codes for CASSPKNRDPRSNHEQFF.